These T cell receptor beta chains were read from a single sample in a study of graft-versus-host responses after intestinal transplantation. The protocol was immunoSEQ multiplex PCR, while the TCRdb copy is restricted to in-frame clones and leaves out a portion. The data contain roughly 97,000 clones, 80% to 95% of them singletons. Source: PBMCs, taken around 68 weeks after intestinal transplant. The receptors stem from a human patient who received an intestinal transplant, so some T cells may come from the graft donor. Each CDR3 is given with its conserved first and last residue. The order of the fields is CDR3 length, J gene, V gene, clone size, D gene, CDR3 protein, CDR3 DNA. D genes are given only for firm matches. Size is omitted from some rows. Given values are once, few, many or a class for expanded clones.

>14|TRBJ2-3|TRBV6-5|.|.
CASSYSQPHNTQYF
TGTGCCAGCAGTTACTCGCAGCCCCACAATACGCAGTATTTT
>13|TRBJ2-5|TRBV5-4|.|.
CASSFLAQETQYF
TGTGCCAGCAGCTTCCTAGCCCAAGAGACCCAGTACTTC
>15|TRBJ2-7|TRBV7-2|.|.
CASSLLGQGAYEQYF
TGTGCCAGCAGCTTATTGGGCCAGGGCGCCTACGAGCAGTACTTC
>15|TRBJ2-5|TRBV27|.|.
CASSLVPSTGETQYF
TGTGCCAGCAGTTTAGTCCCCTCGACTGGAGAGACCCAGTACTTC
>16|TRBJ1-1|TRBV6-5|.|TRBD1
CASSSESQGGGTEAFF
TGTGCCAGCAGTTCCGAATCACAGGGGGGTGGGACTGAAGCTTTCTTT
>15|TRBJ2-7|TRBV6-6|.|.
CASRTARDATYEQYF
TGTGCCAGCCGAACCGCCCGGGACGCCACCTACGAGCAGTACTTC
>11|TRBJ1-1|TRBV2|once|.
CASRRSTEAFF
TGTGCCAGCAGACGTTCCACTGAAGCTTTCTTT
>13|TRBJ1-5|TRBV15|.|TRBD1
CATGQASNQPQHF
TGTGCCACCGGACAGGCGAGCAATCAGCCCCAGCATTTT
>13|TRBJ1-1|TRBV10-3|.|.
CAIGGSGFTEAFF
TGTGCCATCGGCGGCTCAGGTTTCACTGAAGCTTTCTTT
>16|TRBJ1-1|TRBV10-3|.|.
CAISEAGGIQNTEAFF
TGTGCCATCAGTGAGGCGGGGGGCATCCAGAACACTGAAGCTTTCTTT
>11|TRBJ2-3|TRBV20-1|.|.
CSARKADRQYF
TGCAGTGCTAGAAAGGCAGACAGGCAGTATTTT
>13|TRBJ1-1|TRBV10-3|.|TRBD1
CAIMGQGETEAFF
TGTGCCATCATGGGACAGGGGGAGACTGAAGCTTTCTTT
>14|TRBJ2-5|TRBV6-5|.|TRBD1
CASSYYRGLETQYF
TGTGCCAGCAGTTACTACAGGGGATTGGAGACCCAGTACTTC
>17|TRBJ2-1|TRBV29-1|.|TRBD2
CSVPEGQLAGYYNEQFF
TGCAGCGTTCCCGAAGGGCAACTAGCGGGGTACTACAATGAGCAGTTCTTC
>17|TRBJ2-3|TRBV13|.|TRBD2
CASSLGVSGDSTDTQYF
TGTGCCAGCAGCTTAGGGGTTAGCGGGGACAGCACAGATACGCAGTATTTT
>14|TRBJ2-3|TRBV6-4|.|TRBD2
CASSETSPTDTQYF
TGTGCCAGCAGTGAGACTAGCCCAACAGATACGCAGTATTTT
>13|TRBJ1-1|TRBV10-3|.|TRBD1
CAIRQGMNTEAFF
TGTGCCATAAGACAGGGGATGAACACTGAAGCTTTCTTT
>13|TRBJ2-7|TRBV10-3|.|TRBD1
CAIRPGQGYEQYF
TGTGCCATCAGACCGGGACAGGGCTACGAGCAGTACTTC
>12|TRBJ1-1|TRBV9|.|.
CASSDLNTEAFF
TGTGCCAGCAGCGATCTAAACACTGAAGCTTTCTTT
>14|TRBJ2-7|TRBV6-6|.|.
CASSYSDSSYEQYF
TGTGCCAGCAGTTACTCGGACAGCTCCTACGAGCAGTACTTC
>14|TRBJ2-7|TRBV5-1|.|TRBD1
CASRDGTGDYEQYF
TGCGCCAGCAGGGACGGGACAGGGGATTACGAGCAGTACTTC
>13|TRBJ1-1|TRBV11-2|.|.
CASSLYSNTEAFF
TGTGCCAGCAGCTTATATTCGAACACTGAAGCTTTCTTT
>13|TRBJ2-5|TRBV7-8|.|.
CASSSSGRETQYF
TGTGCCAGCAGCTCAAGCGGCCGGGAGACCCAGTACTTC
>17|TRBJ2-3|TRBV6-1|once|TRBD2
CASSEALAGGSTDTQYF
TGTGCCAGCAGTGAAGCGCTTGCGGGGGGAAGCACAGATACGCAGTATTTT
>11|TRBJ2-3|TRBV7-3|.|.
CASSPGNTQYF
TGTGCCAGCAGCCCCGGGAATACGCAGTATTTT
>14|TRBJ1-1|TRBV5-4|.|TRBD1
CASSSQGGGTEAFF
TGTGCCAGCAGCTCACAGGGGGGGGGTACTGAAGCTTTCTTT
>14|TRBJ2-7|TRBV2|.|TRBD1
CASLRPGGKYEQYF
TGTGCCAGCCTCCGCCCAGGGGGCAAGTACGAGCAGTACTTC
>15|TRBJ2-7|TRBV6-6|.|TRBD1
CASSYRDRSNYEQYF
TGTGCCAGCAGTTACAGGGACAGGTCCAACTACGAGCAGTACTTC
>13|TRBJ2-7|TRBV7-9|.|TRBD1
CASSDRGAYEQYF
TGTGCCAGCAGCGACAGGGGGGCCTACGAGCAGTACTTC
>13|TRBJ2-7|TRBV6-1|.|.
CASSEPGWYEQYF
TGTGCCAGCAGTGAACCCGGGTGGTACGAGCAGTACTTC
>14|TRBJ2-5|TRBV2|.|.
CASSARTPQETQYF
TGTGCCAGCAGTGCACGGACACCTCAAGAGACCCAGTACTTC
>14|TRBJ2-7|TRBV2|.|.
CASSAPQGLYEQYF
TGTGCCAGCAGTGCCCCGCAGGGACTCTACGAGCAGTACTTC
>15|TRBJ2-2|TRBV9|.|.
CASSVAGIDTGELFF
TGTGCCAGCAGCGTAGCGGGGATCGACACCGGGGAGCTGTTTTTT
>17|TRBJ1-1|TRBV19|.|.
CASSIKQGPRMNTEAFF
TGTGCCAGTAGTATAAAACAGGGTCCCAGAATGAACACTGAAGCTTTCTTT
>16|TRBJ1-1|TRBV11-2|.|.
CASSYRGGSMNTEAFF
TGTGCCAGCAGCTACCGGGGAGGCAGCATGAACACTGAAGCTTTCTTT
>14|TRBJ1-5|TRBV10-3|once|TRBD1
CAIRGTGDNQPQHF
TGTGCCATCAGGGGGACAGGGGACAATCAGCCCCAGCATTTT
>15|TRBJ1-2|TRBV6-1|.|TRBD1
CASSETRTGNYGYTF
TGTGCCAGCAGTGAAACCCGGACAGGAAACTATGGCTACACCTTC
>14|TRBJ2-2|TRBV6-1|.|.
CASSEVGDTGELFF
TGTGCCAGCAGTGAAGTCGGGGACACCGGGGAGCTGTTTTTT
>14|TRBJ2-7|TRBV11-2|.|.
CASSLRAPPYEQYF
TGTGCCAGCAGCTTGAGGGCACCCCCCTACGAGCAGTACTTC
>15|TRBJ1-3|TRBV9|.|TRBD1
CASSARTGPGNTIYF
TGTGCCAGCAGCGCCCGGACAGGGCCTGGAAACACCATATATTTT
>13|TRBJ2-7|TRBV6-5|.|.
CASFGGVSYEQYF
TGTGCCAGCTTTGGGGGAGTCTCCTACGAGCAGTACTTC
>14|TRBJ2-1|TRBV29-1|.|TRBD2
CSVEGGLAGNEQFF
TGCAGCGTTGAGGGGGGACTAGCGGGTAATGAGCAGTTCTTC
>13|TRBJ1-2|TRBV6-5|.|TRBD1
CASSYSTGNGYTF
TGTGCCAGCAGTTACTCGACAGGGAATGGCTACACCTTC
>13|TRBJ1-1|TRBV5-1|few|.
CASSQLGGAEAFF
TGCGCCAGCAGCCAGCTGGGGGGGGCTGAAGCTTTCTTT
>14|TRBJ2-2|TRBV6-6|.|.
CASSPRGWGEELFF
TGTGCCAGCAGTCCCAGGGGTTGGGGGGAGGAGCTGTTTTTT
>13|TRBJ1-1|TRBV7-3|.|.
CASSLRGFTEAFF
TGTGCCAGCAGCTTAAGGGGCTTCACTGAAGCTTTCTTT
>16|TRBJ2-5|TRBV5-5|.|TRBD2
CASSLGLAGGQETQYF
TGTGCCAGCAGCCTCGGACTAGCGGGGGGCCAAGAGACCCAGTACTTC
>14|TRBJ1-2|TRBV19|.|.
CASSIGGADYGYTF
TGTGCCAGTAGTATCGGGGGCGCGGACTATGGCTACACCTTC
>13|TRBJ1-4|TRBV11-2|.|.
CASSPGVDEKLFF
TGTGCCAGCAGCCCGGGGGTAGATGAAAAACTGTTTTTT
>15|TRBJ2-7|TRBV6-5|.|.
CASSYSSSAAYEQYF
TGTGCCAGCAGTTACTCTTCTTCAGCCGCCTACGAGCAGTACTTC
>13|TRBJ2-3|TRBV25-1|.|.
CASSAAGTDTQYF
TGTGCCAGCAGTGCCGCTGGCACAGATACGCAGTATTTT
>11|TRBJ1-1|TRBV20-1|.|.
CSARRSTEAFF
TGCAGTGCTCGTAGGAGCACTGAAGCTTTCTTT
>15|TRBJ1-1|TRBV19|.|TRBD1
CASSLRQGGNTEAFF
TGTGCCAGTAGTCTTAGACAGGGTGGGAACACTGAAGCTTTCTTT
>13|TRBJ1-1|TRBV5-4|.|TRBD1
CASSSRDRVEAFF
TGTGCCAGCAGCTCCCGGGACAGGGTCGAGGCTTTCTTT
>15|TRBJ1-4|TRBV11-2|.|.
CASSLEVSTNEKLFF
TGTGCCAGCAGCTTAGAAGTATCAACTAATGAAAAACTGTTTTTT
>12|TRBJ1-2|TRBV6-5|.|.
CASTFQGHGYTF
TGTGCCAGCACTTTCCAGGGCCATGGCTACACCTTC
>12|TRBJ2-5|TRBV13|.|.
CASSLDRVAKYF
TGTGCCAGCAGCTTAGACAGGGTGGCCAAGTACTTC
>12|TRBJ1-2|TRBV9|.|.
CASSGTVYGYTF
TGTGCCAGCAGCGGGACAGTCTATGGCTACACCTTC
>14|TRBJ2-7|TRBV6-6|.|.
CASSRYGVYYEQYF
TGTGCCAGCAGTCGGTACGGGGTTTACTACGAGCAGTACTTC
>14|TRBJ1-3|TRBV7-6|.|.
CASSYRGSGNTIYF
TGTGCCAGCAGCTACCGGGGATCTGGAAACACCATATATTTT